This note documents a single TCR beta chain sequence. Possible read error: a much larger clone is one base away. The data stem from a study of molecular identifiers for immune sequencing clone quantification. TCRdb reprocessed the PCR reads via MiXCR and lists one record per CDR3 protein. The sample has about 640,000 distinct CDR3 sequences, just under 20% seen once. The germline V gene encodes CDR1 MNHNS and CDR2 SASEGT. Trimming cost V 1 base and J 8 bases, with 6 bases left between them. There are 12 residues in the CDR3. The TCR sequence derives from a human donor in good health. Some libraries in this study had Jurkat cell RNA spiked in. The rearrangement uses TRBV6-1 and TRBJ1-3; unclear D gene. The material sequenced was naive CD8+ T cells from blood, with Jurkat cell RNA spiked in. Subset defined: FACS-sorted CD8+CD4-CCR7+CD45RA+ naive T cells. The CDR3, as DNA: TGTGCCAGCAGTGAAGGGATCCACACCATATATTTT. The encoded protein is CASSEGIHTIYF.